The clone carrying this TCR beta chain showed up many times. The sample belongs to a study of tumor and adjacent non-tumor tissue in lung cancer. About the research overall: The patients, 10 men and 5 women, were about 31 to 76 with stage I to III disease.

Three rounds of nested PCR, following a modified ARM-PCR protocol, produced the TCRbeta library. Each CDR3 protein is one row after TCRdb ran MiXCR on the multiplex PCR reads. The repertoire includes some 120,000 distinct CDR3 sequences, approximately 66% of them detected once, and roughly 13% sits in the top ten. V shed 1 base and J shed 3 bases, with 10 bases lying between them. CDR1 is DFQATT, CDR2 SNEGSKA, per germline (reference sequence). This CDR3 region has 13 residues. No cell sorting was done before RNA was extracted from the tissue. The specimen was lung tumor tissue. The chain combines TRBV20-1 with TRBJ2-7; D not certain. This receptor was identified in a man between 25 and 39 years old with non-small cell lung cancer. The CDR3 loop is CSARASIDYEQYF. CDR3 nucleotides: TGCAGTGCTAGAGCCTCCATTGACTACGAGCAGTACTTC.